A selection of T cell receptor beta chains follows, all from one sample in a study of blood T cell repertoires in COVID-19. The table came from immunoSEQ multiplex PCR; TCRdb's copy has only in-frame clones and leaves some out. The repertoire includes about 150,000 clones, roughly 87% of them detected once, and roughly 1% sits in the top ten. The sequenced sample was peripheral blood. The receptor source for this set is a woman between 45 and 65 years old with acute or convalescent COVID-19. Each CDR3 is given with its conserved first and last residue.

CAWSSREVITYEQYF,TRBV30,TRBJ2-7
CASSYSQQNYGYTF,TRBV6-5,TRBJ1-2
CASSIGGQRPYEQYF,TRBV19,TRBJ2-7
CASSLRTGRAYF,TRBV28,TRBJ2-7
CASSIAQNTGELFF,TRBV19,TRBJ2-2
CASRGGTGGPGELFF,TRBV28,TRBJ2-2
CASSQAVNTGELFF,TRBV3-1/TRBV3-2,TRBJ2-2
CASTEDSRGGYTF,TRBV3-1/TRBV3-2,TRBJ1-2
CATSDNTGTGGHEQYF,TRBV24-1,TRBJ2-7
CASRPWSSGNTIYF,TRBV4-1,TRBJ1-3
CASGPGDRVNEQFF,TRBV12-5,TRBJ2-1
CASSLQGASGELFF,TRBV3-1/TRBV3-2,TRBJ2-2
CASSPLDRDHEQYF,TRBV18,TRBJ2-7
CATDRVTYEQYF,TRBV24-1,TRBJ2-7
CASSSVVSDYYGYTF,TRBV7-8,TRBJ1-2
CASSQDRANYGYTF,TRBV14,TRBJ1-2
CAWSIGQGAYGYTF,TRBV30,TRBJ1-2
CASSSGTGGQPQHF,TRBV5-6,TRBJ1-5
CASSSGVRQPQHF,TRBV19,TRBJ1-5
CAWSVGGTEAFF,TRBV30,TRBJ1-1
CASREGGLAIYEQFF,TRBV5-4,TRBJ2-1
CATSDRDRVRETQYF,TRBV24-1,TRBJ2-5
CASSLGPGQVNSPLHF,TRBV5-1,TRBJ1-6
CASRWGQGYGYTF,TRBV6-5,TRBJ1-2
CASSGDMWSYEQYF,TRBV2,TRBJ2-7
CASSLIQGRGYYGYTF,TRBV19,TRBJ1-2
CATSDFSLTGDDEQFF,TRBV24-1,TRBJ2-1
CASRASGGDNTGELFF,TRBV5-4,TRBJ2-2
CAWRAVGGGYTF,TRBV30,TRBJ1-2
CASSLSGQTLLYEQYF,TRBV13,TRBJ2-7
CASSQGQAYEQYF,TRBV11-3,TRBJ2-7
CASSLGRTGYTF,TRBV7-8,TRBJ1-2
CASSFNIRTGYVNTEAFF,TRBV11-2,TRBJ1-1
CASSETSGWNEQFF,TRBV9,TRBJ2-1
CASSLTPRSYEQYF,TRBV5-1,TRBJ2-7
CASSLVGGITIYEQYF,TRBV5-5,TRBJ2-7
CSVNHANTGELFF,TRBV29-1,TRBJ2-2
CASSRDRESNQPQHF,TRBV19,TRBJ1-5
CASSYGGDNEQFF,TRBV6-5,TRBJ2-1
CASSLDLASGDNEQFF,TRBV11-3,TRBJ2-1